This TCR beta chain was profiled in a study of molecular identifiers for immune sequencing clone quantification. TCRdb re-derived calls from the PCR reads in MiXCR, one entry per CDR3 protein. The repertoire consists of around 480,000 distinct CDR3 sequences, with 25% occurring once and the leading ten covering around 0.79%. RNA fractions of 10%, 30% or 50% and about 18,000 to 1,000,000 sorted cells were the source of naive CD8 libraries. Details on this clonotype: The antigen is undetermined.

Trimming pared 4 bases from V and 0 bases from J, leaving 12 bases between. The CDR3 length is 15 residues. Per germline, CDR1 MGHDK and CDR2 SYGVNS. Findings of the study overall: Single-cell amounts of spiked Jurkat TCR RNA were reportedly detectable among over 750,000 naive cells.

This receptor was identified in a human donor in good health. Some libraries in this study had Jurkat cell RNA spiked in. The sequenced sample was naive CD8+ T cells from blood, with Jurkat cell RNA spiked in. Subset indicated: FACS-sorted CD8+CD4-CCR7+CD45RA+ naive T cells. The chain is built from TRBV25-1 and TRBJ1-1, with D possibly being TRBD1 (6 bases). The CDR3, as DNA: TGTGCCAGCAGTGCGGACAGCAACATGAACACTGAAGCTTTCTTT. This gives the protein CASSADSNMNTEAFF.